This T cell receptor (beta chain) was obtained from a study of CD8+ T cells in alopecia areata. In each case, RNA was isolated and then reverse transcribed into cDNA as the sequencing template. Sequenced by immunoSEQ multiplex PCR; TCRdb stores in-frame clones only, minus some. The repertoire has tens of thousands of clones, roughly half of them found once; the top ten carry 1.8%. About this clone: Its antigen is not known.

Study-level results: Lesional tissue from the scalp (especially in alopecia totalis/universalis) showed higher clonality than normal scalp. Normal skin's resident alphabeta T cells are sequenced alongside lesional scalp T cells.

CD4+ cells from several patients underwent sorting into CD25+CD127- cells. The investigators collected lesional scalp punch biopsies and peripheral blood from alopecia areata patients. From PBMCs, CD4+ and CD8+ T cells were sorted. Sequencing was performed on CD4+ Tregs sorted from blood. The TCR originated in a human donor with alopecia areata.

CDR3 coding DNA: TGTGCCAGCTCAACAGCCTACGAGCAGTACTTC. As protein: CASSTAYEQYF. This chain links TRBV18 with TRBJ2-7; D gene uncertain. The germline gives CDR1 KGHSH, CDR2 LQKENI. The CDR3 extends over 11 amino acids. V lost 5 bases to trimming and J lost 2 bases, with 4 bases between them.